Each of the 7 T cell receptor beta chains below was sequenced from the same sample in a study of post-analysis software for immune sequencing data. The library was made from cDNA and included unique molecular identifiers. TCRdb re-called the PCR reads through MiXCR, storing one row per CDR3 protein. The table includes about 160,000 distinct CDR3 sequences, about 37% detected once. The source material was blood, sampled after autologous hematopoietic stem cell transplantation. These receptors were collected from a girl under 18 with multiple sclerosis.

The chain combines TRBV29-1 with TRBJ2-5; D not certain. The J call may be wrong; the DNA end is better matched by TRBJ2-7. Germline values: CDR1 SQVTM, CDR2 ANQGSEA. This CDR3 spans 10 amino acids. Here the CDR3 DNA reads TGCAGCGTTGAGTCCGGCGAGCAGTACTTC. Residues: CSVESGEQYF.

This sequence joins TRBV6-6 and TRBJ2-5, with no clear D. The CDR3 contains 14 residues. Trimming pared 5 bases from V and 2 bases from J, leaving 12 bases between. Germline-derived CDR1 and CDR2 are MNHNY and SVGAGI (reference sequence). CDR3 protein: CASSARSIQETQYF. CDR3 bases: TGTGCCAGCAGTGCCCGCTCAATTCAAGAGACCCAGTACTTC.

The rearrangement links TRBV3-1 to TRBJ2-5, with 7 bases matching TRBD2. CDR3 size: 18 residues. From germline, CDR1 is LGHDT and CDR2 YNNKEL (reference sequence). V shed 0 bases, J shed 2 bases, and the junction held 12 bases outside the gene matches. The CDR3 DNA reads TGTGCCAGCAGCCAAGATTATCGGGGCGGGAGAGAACAAGAGACCCAGTACTTC. This encodes CASSQDYRGGREQETQYF.

This clonotype has only a few counts. A clone one base away is much larger, so this may be a read error. This chain joins TRBV4-2 and TRBJ2-7, with D possibly matching TRBD1 (7 bases). The CDR3 loop spans 11 amino acids. Per the germline V gene, CDR1 is LGHNA and CDR2 is YNFKEQ. Trimming left V 3 bases short and J 12 bases short, with 12 bases between. The CDR3 nucleotides read TGTGCCAGCAGCCAGGGGGGACAGCGGTACTTC. Its protein product is CASSQGGQRYF.

In this sample, this clonotype turned up a few times. The chain joins TRBV28 to TRBJ2-3, with D perhaps TRBD2 (5 bases). The germline V gene has CDR1 MDHEN and CDR2 SYDVKM. The CDR3 has 15 amino acids. V gave up 3 bases and J gave up 7 bases, with 17 bases separating them. The CDR3 nucleotides are TGTGCCAGCAGTTTCGCGGGCCCGATAATAAATACGCAGTATTTT. Translated: CASSFAGPIINTQYF.

This clonotype was found a few times. The chain couples TRBV3-1 to TRBJ2-1; 12 bases fit TRBD2. With V trimmed by 4 bases and J by 4 bases, 5 bases remained unmatched. The CDR3 sequence is 16 residues long. Germline values: CDR1 LGHDT, CDR2 YNNKEL (reference sequence). DNA of the CDR3: TGTGCCAGCAGCCGACTAGCGGGGGCCACTTACAATGAGCAGTTCTTC. It encodes CASSRLAGATYNEQFF.

The chain recombines TRBV6-5 with TRBJ2-6; 8 nucleotides line up with TRBD2. CDR3 length: 19 residues. The V segment lost 2 bases and the J segment 4 bases; nucleotides outside the gene matches: 13. The germline gives CDR1 MNHEY, CDR2 SVGAGI. This CDR3 reads CASSYREGLFFWGANVLTF. DNA of the CDR3: TGTGCCAGCAGTTACCGGGAGGGCTTGTTTTTCTGGGGGGCCAACGTCCTGACTTTC.